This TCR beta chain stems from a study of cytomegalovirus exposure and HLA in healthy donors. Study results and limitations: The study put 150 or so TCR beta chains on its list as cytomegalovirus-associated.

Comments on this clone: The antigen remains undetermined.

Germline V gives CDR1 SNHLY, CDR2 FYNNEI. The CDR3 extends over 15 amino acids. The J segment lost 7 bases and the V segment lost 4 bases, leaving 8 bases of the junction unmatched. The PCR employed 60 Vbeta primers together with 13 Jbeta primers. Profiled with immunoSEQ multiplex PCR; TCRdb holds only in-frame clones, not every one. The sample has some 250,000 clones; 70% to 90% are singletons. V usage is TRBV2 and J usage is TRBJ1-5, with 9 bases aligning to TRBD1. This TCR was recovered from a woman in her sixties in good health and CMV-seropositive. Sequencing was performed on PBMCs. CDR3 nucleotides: TGTGCCAGCAGTGGGTTAGGGACAGGGTGGCAGCCCCAGCATTTT. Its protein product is CASSGLGTGWQPQHF.